Listed below are T cell receptor beta chains from one sample, sequenced in a study of blood T cell repertoires in COVID-19. Using immunoSEQ multiplex PCR, the repertoire was profiled, and TCRdb retains in-frame clones only, with some absent. The repertoire holds 150,000 or so clones, with approximately 79% as singletons. What was sequenced was peripheral blood. All receptors come from an elderly woman with acute or convalescent COVID-19. CDR3s include the opening cysteine and the closing phenylalanine or tryptophan. A D gene is named only where the DNA matches it firmly. For some rows the clone size is stated as once, few or many, or as a class when expanded; others skip it.

J gene: TRBJ2-1; clone size: -; D gene: -; V gene: TRBV27; CDR3 protein: CASSPLGVAQFF; CDR3 DNA: TGTGCCAGCAGTCCATTAGGGGTAGCTCAGTTCTTC
J gene: TRBJ1-5; clone size: -; D gene: -; V gene: TRBV5-1; CDR3 protein: CASSLSGDNQPQHF; CDR3 DNA: TGCGCCAGCAGCTTGTCAGGGGACAATCAGCCCCAGCATTTT
J gene: TRBJ2-1; clone size: -; D gene: TRBD2; V gene: TRBV24-1; CDR3 protein: CATSDFRLAGRQFF; CDR3 DNA: TGTGCCACCAGTGATTTTCGCCTAGCGGGAAGGCAGTTCTTC
J gene: TRBJ1-5; clone size: -; D gene: -; V gene: TRBV9; CDR3 protein: CASSPDTDVRPQHF; CDR3 DNA: TGTGCCAGCAGCCCGGACACGGACGTTCGGCCCCAGCATTTT
J gene: TRBJ2-3; clone size: -; D gene: TRBD2; V gene: TRBV19; CDR3 protein: CASSIFPRLAGNIDTQYF; CDR3 DNA: TGTGCCAGTAGTATTTTTCCCCGACTAGCGGGGAATATAGATACGCAGTATTTT
J gene: TRBJ1-6; clone size: few; D gene: -; V gene: TRBV13; CDR3 protein: CASSSWGAGESSPLHF; CDR3 DNA: TGTGCCAGCAGCTCCTGGGGAGCAGGGGAGAGTTCACCCCTCCACTTT
J gene: TRBJ1-1; clone size: once; D gene: -; V gene: TRBV30; CDR3 protein: CAWSVRREGVAFF; CDR3 DNA: TGTGCCTGGAGTGTACGGAGGGAAGGGGTAGCTTTCTTT
J gene: TRBJ1-3; clone size: -; D gene: -; V gene: TRBV27; CDR3 protein: CASRGLGTGNTIYF; CDR3 DNA: TGTGCCAGCAGAGGACTGGGAACAGGAAACACCATATATTTT
J gene: TRBJ2-1; clone size: -; D gene: -; V gene: TRBV3-1/TRBV3-2; CDR3 protein: CASKQAATVREQFF; CDR3 DNA: TGTGCCAGCAAGCAAGCCGCGACTGTACGCGAGCAGTTCTTC
J gene: TRBJ2-1; clone size: -; D gene: -; V gene: TRBV19; CDR3 protein: CASSSGRDSSYNEQFF; CDR3 DNA: TGTGCCAGTTCCTCGGGGCGGGACAGCTCCTACAATGAGCAGTTCTTC
J gene: TRBJ2-3; clone size: few; D gene: TRBD1; V gene: TRBV19; CDR3 protein: CASSSNLGTGANTQYF; CDR3 DNA: TGTGCCAGTAGTTCCAATTTGGGGACAGGTGCAAATACGCAGTATTTT
J gene: TRBJ1-1; clone size: -; D gene: TRBD1; V gene: TRBV19; CDR3 protein: CASSTGQGIGKNTEAFF; CDR3 DNA: TGTGCCAGTAGTACCGGACAGGGGATTGGGAAGAACACTGAAGCTTTCTTT
J gene: TRBJ1-2; clone size: -; D gene: -; V gene: TRBV6-5; CDR3 protein: CAGSNQENYGYTF; CDR3 DNA: TGTGCCGGCAGTAATCAGGAAAACTATGGCTACACCTTC
J gene: TRBJ2-7; clone size: -; D gene: TRBD2; V gene: TRBV24-1; CDR3 protein: CATGSGITYEQYF; CDR3 DNA: TGTGCCACCGGTAGCGGGATAACCTACGAGCAGTACTTC
J gene: TRBJ2-7; clone size: -; D gene: TRBD2; V gene: TRBV7-9; CDR3 protein: CASSHVGLAGVYEQYF; CDR3 DNA: TGTGCCAGCAGCCACGTGGGACTAGCGGGGGTCTACGAGCAGTACTTC
J gene: TRBJ1-6; clone size: -; D gene: TRBD1; V gene: TRBV4-2; CDR3 protein: CASSQAGTGNNSPLHF; CDR3 DNA: TGTGCCAGCAGCCAAGCCGGGACAGGGAATAATTCACCCCTCCACTTT
J gene: TRBJ2-5; clone size: -; D gene: -; V gene: TRBV19; CDR3 protein: CASSTQGTQETQYF; CDR3 DNA: TGTGCCAGTAGTACACAGGGAACCCAAGAGACCCAGTACTTC
J gene: TRBJ2-7; clone size: once; D gene: TRBD1; V gene: TRBV11-2; CDR3 protein: CASSLATGGGYEQYF; CDR3 DNA: TGTGCCAGCAGCTTAGCCACAGGGGGCGGCTACGAGCAGTACTTC
J gene: TRBJ2-7; clone size: -; D gene: TRBD2; V gene: TRBV15; CDR3 protein: CATSRDLAGAGEQYF; CDR3 DNA: TGTGCCACCAGCAGAGATCTAGCGGGAGCTGGCGAGCAGTACTTC
J gene: TRBJ1-2; clone size: -; D gene: TRBD1; V gene: TRBV30; CDR3 protein: CAWSPIPGTGVGYTF; CDR3 DNA: TGTGCCTGGAGCCCAATCCCCGGGACAGGGGTTGGCTACACCTTC
J gene: TRBJ1-1; clone size: -; D gene: -; V gene: TRBV7-3; CDR3 protein: CASSSRSDTEAFF; CDR3 DNA: TGTGCCAGCAGCTCGAGGTCAGACACTGAAGCTTTCTTT
J gene: TRBJ2-7; clone size: -; D gene: -; V gene: TRBV28; CDR3 protein: CASIQGGTYEQYF; CDR3 DNA: TGTGCCAGCATACAGGGTGGGACCTACGAGCAGTACTTC
J gene: TRBJ1-1; clone size: -; D gene: -; V gene: TRBV5-5; CDR3 protein: CASSWDFNTEAFF; CDR3 DNA: TGTGCCAGCAGCTGGGACTTCAACACTGAAGCTTTCTTT
J gene: TRBJ2-1; clone size: -; D gene: -; V gene: TRBV4-2; CDR3 protein: CASSQEMGLDQFF; CDR3 DNA: TGTGCCAGCAGCCAAGAAATGGGACTTGATCAGTTCTTC
J gene: TRBJ2-3; clone size: few; D gene: -; V gene: TRBV9; CDR3 protein: CASSVPADSWLTDTQYF; CDR3 DNA: TGTGCCAGCAGCGTACCTGCCGACAGTTGGTTGACAGATACGCAGTATTTT
J gene: TRBJ1-1; clone size: -; D gene: -; V gene: TRBV3-1/TRBV3-2; CDR3 protein: CASSQVGEAFF; CDR3 DNA: TGTGCCAGCAGCCAAGTCGGGGAAGCTTTCTTT
J gene: TRBJ1-2; clone size: once; D gene: -; V gene: TRBV10-3; CDR3 protein: CAISQMAIRGTLGYGYTF; CDR3 DNA: TGTGCCATCAGCCAAATGGCAATTCGGGGAACCTTGGGCTATGGCTACACCTTC
J gene: TRBJ2-6; clone size: few; D gene: TRBD1; V gene: TRBV5-1; CDR3 protein: CASSRQGTDSNVLTF; CDR3 DNA: TGCGCCAGCAGCCGACAGGGGACTGATTCGAACGTCCTGACTTTC
J gene: TRBJ2-7; clone size: -; D gene: TRBD1; V gene: TRBV6-5; CDR3 protein: CASSQGQHYEQYF; CDR3 DNA: TGTGCCAGCAGCCAGGGACAGCACTACGAGCAGTACTTC
J gene: TRBJ2-2; clone size: -; D gene: TRBD2; V gene: TRBV7-9; CDR3 protein: CASSLLSGTTGELFF; CDR3 DNA: TGTGCCAGCAGCCTCCTTAGCGGGACCACCGGGGAGCTGTTTTTT
J gene: TRBJ1-3; clone size: few; D gene: TRBD1; V gene: TRBV19; CDR3 protein: CASSAGQARRPGNTIYF; CDR3 DNA: TGTGCCAGTAGTGCGGGACAGGCTCGGAGGCCAGGAAACACCATATATTTT
J gene: TRBJ1-6; clone size: once; D gene: -; V gene: TRBV4-2; CDR3 protein: CASSQEQDSPLHF; CDR3 DNA: TGTGCCAGCAGCCAAGAACAGGATTCACCCCTCCACTTT
J gene: TRBJ2-1; clone size: -; D gene: TRBD2; V gene: TRBV29-1; CDR3 protein: CSVEGPRNAGAYNEQFF; CDR3 DNA: TGCAGCGTTGAAGGCCCGCGTAATGCGGGAGCCTACAATGAGCAGTTCTTC
J gene: TRBJ1-5; clone size: once; D gene: -; V gene: TRBV18; CDR3 protein: CASSQGVQGNQPQHF; CDR3 DNA: TGTGCCAGCTCCCAAGGGGTCCAGGGCAATCAGCCCCAGCATTTT
J gene: TRBJ2-1; clone size: few; D gene: -; V gene: TRBV12-5; CDR3 protein: CASTPGDYNEQFF; CDR3 DNA: TGTGCTAGTACCCCGGGGGACTACAATGAGCAGTTCTTC
J gene: TRBJ2-5; clone size: once; D gene: TRBD2; V gene: TRBV9; CDR3 protein: CASSVDGGSWETQYF; CDR3 DNA: TGTGCCAGCAGCGTAGACGGCGGGAGTTGGGAGACCCAGTACTTC
J gene: TRBJ2-7; clone size: few; D gene: -; V gene: TRBV6-2/TRBV6-3; CDR3 protein: CASSHGQPSYEQYF; CDR3 DNA: TGTGCCAGCAGCCATGGACAGCCTTCCTACGAGCAGTACTTC
J gene: TRBJ1-1; clone size: once; D gene: -; V gene: TRBV5-8; CDR3 protein: CASSLVVGRGSGEAFF; CDR3 DNA: TGTGCCAGCAGCTTAGTGGTTGGCAGGGGAAGTGGTGAAGCTTTCTTT
J gene: TRBJ1-5; clone size: -; D gene: -; V gene: TRBV7-8; CDR3 protein: CASSLEGLWQPQHF; CDR3 DNA: TGTGCCAGCAGCTTAGAGGGGCTGTGGCAGCCCCAGCATTTT
J gene: TRBJ2-7; clone size: -; D gene: TRBD2; V gene: TRBV4-1; CDR3 protein: CASSQDVAGQGGLAGGYEQYF; CDR3 DNA: TGCGCCAGCAGCCAAGATGTGGCAGGACAAGGAGGGCTAGCGGGAGGCTACGAGCAGTACTTC
J gene: TRBJ2-7; clone size: -; D gene: -; V gene: TRBV14; CDR3 protein: CASSQWGRQGRHEQYF; CDR3 DNA: TGTGCCAGCAGCCAATGGGGGCGCCAGGGGCGGCACGAGCAGTACTTC
J gene: TRBJ2-7; clone size: -; D gene: -; V gene: TRBV28; CDR3 protein: CASSLTGYSYEQYF; CDR3 DNA: TGTGCCAGCAGTTTAACAGGTTATTCCTACGAGCAGTACTTC
J gene: TRBJ2-5; clone size: -; D gene: TRBD2; V gene: TRBV3-1/TRBV3-2; CDR3 protein: CASSQGTSAQETQYF; CDR3 DNA: TGTGCCAGCAGCCAAGGGACTAGCGCCCAAGAGACCCAGTACTTC
J gene: TRBJ1-3; clone size: -; D gene: -; V gene: TRBV6-5; CDR3 protein: CASSPQVSGNTIYF; CDR3 DNA: TGTGCCAGCAGTCCACAGGTCTCTGGAAACACCATATATTTT
J gene: TRBJ2-7; clone size: few; D gene: -; V gene: TRBV3-1/TRBV3-2; CDR3 protein: CASSQAGFDEQYF; CDR3 DNA: TGTGCCAGCAGCCAGGCGGGGTTTGACGAGCAGTACTTC